What follows are 20 T cell receptor beta chains derived from one specimen sequenced in a study of blood T cell repertoires in COVID-19. The table came from immunoSEQ multiplex PCR; TCRdb's copy has only in-frame clones and leaves some out. This table has roughly 300,000 clones, 75% to 90% appearing once. Material for sequencing was PBMCs or T cells enriched from blood (not recorded which). The receptors were gathered from a woman aged 50 to 60 who had recovered from COVID-19.

The genes are TRBV3-1 (or the pseudogene TRBV3-2) and TRBJ2-7; 8 bases map to TRBD2. Germline V CDR1 and CDR2: LGHDT, YNNKEL (reference sequence). This CDR3 is built from 14 residues. The V gene end was trimmed by 4 bases and the J gene end by 6 bases; junction bases not matched to a gene: 8. The chain's CDR3 is CASSPQAGVAEQYF. CDR3 coding DNA: TGTGCCAGCAGCCCACAAGCGGGAGTAGCCGAGCAGTACTTC.

This clone was recorded once. This sequence joins TRBV15 and TRBJ2-5, with no clear D. Per the germline V gene, CDR1 is LNHNV and CDR2 is YYDKDF (reference sequence). The CDR3 is 14 residues long. V was trimmed by 0 bases and J by 5 bases, leaving 10 bases between them. DNA for the CDR3: TGTGCCACCAGCAGAGATGGGCGTTTGGAGACCCAGTACTTC. Translating gives CATSRDGRLETQYF.

The V call is TRBV11-2, the J call TRBJ1-2, with 8 bases lining up with TRBD1. The CDR3 is 15 amino acids. Germline assignment: CDR1 SGHAT and CDR2 FQNNGV. After removal of 5 bases from V and 8 bases from J, the junction contained 13 bases not matched to a gene. Here the CDR3 DNA reads TGTGCCAGCAGCCGAGGACAGGGTAAAACTCGCGGCTACACCTTC. Protein: CASSRGQGKTRGYTF.

This clone was detected a few times. This chain links TRBV7-8 with TRBJ1-5, with TRBD1 matching over 7 bases. The ends lost 5 bases at V and 3 bases at J; junction bases unmatched: 10. Germline V gene data show CDR1 as SGHVS and CDR2 as FQNEAQ. The CDR3 covers 16 residues. For the CDR3, the DNA is TGTGCCAGCAGCCAGGGGACAGCTCTCCACAATCAGCCCCAGCATTTT. Translating it yields CASSQGTALHNQPQHF.

CDR3 bases: TGTGCCAGCAGCAACCGGGACAGGGAGACTGGGGCCAACGTCCTGACTTTC. This encodes CASSNRDRETGANVLTF. V gene TRBV9 combines with J gene TRBJ2-6; 9 positions agree with TRBD1. The CDR3 has 17 amino acids. V lost 4 bases and J lost 2; bases outside the gene matches: 7. Germline CDR1 and CDR2: SGDLS and YYNGEE.

This chain joins TRBV11-3 and TRBJ2-7; TRBD1 aligns across 7 bases. With V trimmed by 1 base and J by 12 bases, 6 bases remained unmatched. CDR3 length: 12 residues. The germline V gene has CDR1 SGHNT and CDR2 YENEEA. CDR3 loop: CASSLGQGERYF. For the CDR3, the DNA is TGTGCCAGCAGCTTAGGACAGGGAGAGAGGTACTTC.

The rearrangement uses TRBV9 and TRBJ1-1; D not resolved. CDR3 size: 15 residues. Germline assignment: CDR1 SGDLS and CDR2 YYNGEE. Trimming left V 4 bases short and J 3 bases short, with 16 bases between. The CDR3 sequence: CASSSSPGGYTEAFF. CDR3 coding DNA: TGTGCCAGCAGCTCGTCTCCGGGTGGTTACACTGAAGCTTTCTTT.

J is TRBJ1-1 and V is TRBV5-1; D may be TRBD1 (6 bases). The CDR3 contains 15 residues. Germline CDR1 and CDR2: SGHRS and YFSETQ. V was pared by 0 bases and J by 0 bases, with 9 bases between. This CDR3 reads CASSLVSGVNTEAFF. The CDR3 DNA is TGCGCCAGCAGCTTGGTCTCAGGGGTGAACACTGAAGCTTTCTTT.

The rearrangement uses TRBV5-1 and TRBJ1-1, with 8 bases identical to TRBD1. V shed 0 bases, J shed 3 bases, and the junction held 4 bases outside the gene matches. CDR3 length: 15 amino acids. CDR1 and CDR2 (germline): SGHRS, YFSETQ. CDR3 protein: CASSLGQGLYTEAFF. DNA of the CDR3: TGCGCCAGCAGCTTGGGACAGGGGTTGTACACTGAAGCTTTCTTT.

V and J are TRBV6-5 and TRBJ1-5; D is unclear. V was cut by 0 bases and J by 2 bases, with 8 bases left in between. Germline V gives CDR1 MNHEY, CDR2 SVGAGI. This CDR3 is built from 15 residues. The CDR3, as DNA: TGTGCCAGCAGTTACTCGAGAGAGGGCAATCAGCCCCAGCATTTT. Its translation is CASSYSREGNQPQHF.

CDR3 amino acids: CASSPEGNTEAFF. The DNA of the CDR3 is TGTGCCAGCAGCCCAGAGGGGAACACTGAAGCTTTCTTT. The chain employs TRBV7-6 and TRBJ1-1; D not resolved. Germline V gives CDR1 SGHVS, CDR2 FNYEAQ. This CDR3 is built from 13 residues. Trimming stripped 5 bases from V and 1 base from J, with 8 bases between.

This chain connects TRBV6-5 to TRBJ2-6, with TRBD1 matching 9 bases. The CDR3 spans 15 residues. Germline assignment: CDR1 MNHEY and CDR2 SVGAGI. V gave up 6 bases and J gave up 0 bases; unmatched junction bases: 0. The CDR3 bases are TGTGCCAGCAGGGGACAGGGCTCTGGGGCCAACGTCCTGACTTTC. This codes for CASRGQGSGANVLTF.

This chain links TRBV6-5 with TRBJ2-5; TRBD2 matches at 13 bases. The trim removed 5 bases at V and 4 bases at J, leaving 1 base unmatched. The CDR3 sequence is 14 residues long. Germline V gene data show CDR1 as MNHEY and CDR2 as SVGAGI. CDR3 bases: TGTGCCAGCAGTCGACTAGCGGGGGGAGAGACCCAGTACTTC. This translates into CASSRLAGGETQYF.

This clone was detected once. The rearrangement joins TRBV28 to TRBJ2-7, with TRBD2 as a possible D gene (5 bases). Looked up from germline, CDR1 is MDHEN and CDR2 is SYDVKM. Trimming removed 7 bases at V and 7 bases at J, with 17 bases between. This CDR3 region has 13 residues. Written as DNA, the CDR3 is TGTGCCAGCACCTCTCTAGCCCCGGGTGAGCAGTACTTC. Its translation is CASTSLAPGEQYF.

On this clone itself: Other DNA sequences of this sample code for an identical CDR3. V usage is TRBV28 and J usage is TRBJ2-7, with D maybe TRBD2 (6 bases). This CDR3 is 12 amino acids long. Trimming stripped 6 bases from V and 3 bases from J, with 9 bases between. Germline V CDR1 and CDR2: MDHEN, SYDVKM. The CDR3 reads CASSLGGYEQYF. In nucleotides, the CDR3 is TGTGCCAGCAGCCTGGGGGGCTACGAGCAGTACTTC.

This chain uses TRBV7-9 with TRBJ1-5, with TRBD1 as a possible D gene (5 bases). Germline V gene data show CDR1 as SEHNR and CDR2 as FQNEAQ (reference sequence). The CDR3 runs 15 residues. Trimming shortened V by 5 bases and J by 4 bases, and 15 bases separated the two germline ends. The CDR3 is CASSPAGGGNQPQHF. CDR3 nucleotide sequence: TGTGCCAGCAGCCCCGCGGGGGGAGGTAATCAGCCCCAGCATTTT.

This clone was seen only a few times. The genes are TRBV29-1 and TRBJ1-5; weak D call: TRBD1 (6 bases). V was pared by 6 bases and J by 4 bases, with 16 bases between. Germline-derived CDR1 and CDR2 are SQVTM and ANQGSEA. The length of the CDR3 is 14 residues. CDR3 region: CSVKQGQGNQPQHF. The CDR3 DNA reads as TGCAGCGTCAAACAGGGCCAAGGGAATCAGCCCCAGCATTTT. Using reference TRBV29-1 and TRBJ1-5 for the parts outside the CDR3, the full variable domain is SAVISQKPSRDICQRGTSLTIQCQVDSQVTMMFWYRQQPGQSLTLIATANQGSEATYESGFVIDKFPISRPNLTFSTLTVSNMSPEDSSIYLCSVKQGQGNQPQHFGDGTRLSIL.

V is TRBV18 and J is TRBJ2-1; 8 positions agree with TRBD2. The V segment lost 7 bases and the J segment 6 bases; nucleotides outside the gene matches: 2. CDR1 and CDR2 (germline): KGHSH, LQKENI. The CDR3 totals 12 residues. The CDR3 sequence is CASLAGGNEQFF. CDR3 bases: TGTGCCAGCTTGGCGGGAGGCAATGAGCAGTTCTTC. The full variable domain, its missing parts supplied by reference TRBV18 and TRBJ2-1, is NAGVMQNPRHLVRRRGQEARLRCSPMKGHSHVYWYRQLPEEGLKFMVYLQKENIIDESGMPKERFSAEFPKEGPSILRIQQVVRGDSAAYFCASLAGGNEQFFGPGTRLTVL.

V usage is TRBV6-5 and J usage is TRBJ1-2; TRBD1 might be the D (5 bases). CDR1 is MNHEY and CDR2 is SVGAGI in the germline V gene. V was shortened by 2 bases and J by 4 bases, with 8 bases between the two germline ends. The CDR3 is made up of 13 amino acids. CDR3 residues: CASSYRGTYGYTF. Here the CDR3 DNA reads TGTGCCAGCAGTTACAGGGGAACCTATGGCTACACCTTC.

This chain uses TRBV29-1 with TRBJ1-2, with 7 bases lining up with TRBD1. J lost 4 bases, V lost 7 bases, and 6 bases had no gene match. CDR3 length: 12 residues. CDR1 and CDR2 from the germline V gene are SQVTM and ANQGSEA. The CDR3 nucleotides are TGCAGCGCTATGCAGGGGGGCTATGGCTACACCTTC. Translating gives CSAMQGGYGYTF.